This section outlines one TCR beta chain sequence together with its context. The data are from a study of OX40 agonist ivuxolimab in advanced cancers. Overall study context: Three patients, one with hepatocellular carcinoma and two with cutaneous melanoma, achieved partial responses.

Sequencing was performed with immunoSEQ multiplex PCR; in TCRdb, only in-frame clones are kept and a portion is missing. The sample has 90,000 to 100,000 clones, approximately 90% seen once; the top ten hold roughly 0.8%. J lost 7 bases, V lost 3 bases, and 6 bases had no gene match. The CDR3 consists of 14 residues. Germline lookup yields CDR1 MNHEY and CDR2 SMNVEV (reference sequence). The chain has TRBV27 and TRBJ2-1, with 7 bases lining up with TRBD2. The source is an adult with an advanced solid tumor such as melanoma, head and neck, liver or kidney cancer. Material: CD4+ or CD8+ T cells sorted from blood, obtained in a trial of the OX40 agonist ivuxolimab. The CDR3 here is CASSFRGSLNEQFF. DNA of the CDR3: TGTGCCAGCAGTTTCCGCGGGAGCTTGAATGAGCAGTTCTTC.